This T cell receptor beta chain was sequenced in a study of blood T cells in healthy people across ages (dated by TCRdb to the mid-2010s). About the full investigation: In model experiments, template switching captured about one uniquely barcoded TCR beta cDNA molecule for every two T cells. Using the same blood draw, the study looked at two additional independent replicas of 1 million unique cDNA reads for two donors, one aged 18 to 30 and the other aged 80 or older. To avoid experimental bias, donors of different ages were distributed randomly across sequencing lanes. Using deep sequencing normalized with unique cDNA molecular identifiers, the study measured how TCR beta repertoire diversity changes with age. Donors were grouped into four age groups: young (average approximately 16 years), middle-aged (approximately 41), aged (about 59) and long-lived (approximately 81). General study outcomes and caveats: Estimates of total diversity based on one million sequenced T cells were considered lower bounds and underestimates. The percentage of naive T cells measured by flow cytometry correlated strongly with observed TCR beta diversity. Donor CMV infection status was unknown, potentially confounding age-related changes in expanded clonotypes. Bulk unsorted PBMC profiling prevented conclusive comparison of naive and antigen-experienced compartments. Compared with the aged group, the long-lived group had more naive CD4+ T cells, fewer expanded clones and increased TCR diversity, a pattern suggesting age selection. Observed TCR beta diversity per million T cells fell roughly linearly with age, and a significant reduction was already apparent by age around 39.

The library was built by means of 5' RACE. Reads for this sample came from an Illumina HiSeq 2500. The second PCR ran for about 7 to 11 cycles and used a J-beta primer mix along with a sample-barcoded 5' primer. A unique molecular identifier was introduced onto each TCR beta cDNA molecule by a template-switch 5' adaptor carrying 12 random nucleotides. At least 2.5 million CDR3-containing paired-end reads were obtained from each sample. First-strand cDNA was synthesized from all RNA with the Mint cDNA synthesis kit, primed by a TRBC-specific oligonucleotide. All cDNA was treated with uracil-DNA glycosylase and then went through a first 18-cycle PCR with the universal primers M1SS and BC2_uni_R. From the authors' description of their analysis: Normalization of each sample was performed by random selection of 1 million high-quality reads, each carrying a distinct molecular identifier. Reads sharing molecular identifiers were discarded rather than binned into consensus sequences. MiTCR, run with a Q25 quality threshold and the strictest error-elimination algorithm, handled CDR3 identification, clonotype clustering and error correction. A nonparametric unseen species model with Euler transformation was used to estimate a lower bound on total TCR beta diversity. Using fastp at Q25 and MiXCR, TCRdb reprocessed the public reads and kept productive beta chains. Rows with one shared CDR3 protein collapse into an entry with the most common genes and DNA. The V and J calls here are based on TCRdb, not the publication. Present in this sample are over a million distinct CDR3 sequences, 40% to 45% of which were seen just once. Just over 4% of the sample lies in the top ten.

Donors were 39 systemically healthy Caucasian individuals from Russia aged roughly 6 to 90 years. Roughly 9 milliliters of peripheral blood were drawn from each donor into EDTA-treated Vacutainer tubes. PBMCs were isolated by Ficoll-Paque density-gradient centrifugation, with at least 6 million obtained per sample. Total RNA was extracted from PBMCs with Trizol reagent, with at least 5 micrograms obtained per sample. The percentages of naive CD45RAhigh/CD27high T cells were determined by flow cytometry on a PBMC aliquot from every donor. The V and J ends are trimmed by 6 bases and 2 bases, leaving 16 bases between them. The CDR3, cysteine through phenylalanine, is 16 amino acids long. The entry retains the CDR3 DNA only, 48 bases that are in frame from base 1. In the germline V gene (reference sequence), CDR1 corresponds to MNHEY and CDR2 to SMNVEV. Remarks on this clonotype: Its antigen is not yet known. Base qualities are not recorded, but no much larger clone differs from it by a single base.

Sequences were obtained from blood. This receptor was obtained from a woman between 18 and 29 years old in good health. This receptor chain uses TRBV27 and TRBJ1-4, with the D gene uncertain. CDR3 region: CASRPGTSITNEKLFF. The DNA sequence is TGTGCCAGCAGACCCGGAACAAGTATCACTAATGAAAAACTGTTTTTT.